The sequence of this T cell receptor beta chain was determined in a study of early T cells in non-severe SARS-CoV-2 infection. V gave up 5 bases and J gave up 5 bases, with 14 bases separating them. Germline values: CDR1 SEHNR, CDR2 FQNEAQ (reference sequence). The CDR3 sequence is 14 residues long. Individual cDNA molecules were tagged with unique molecular identifiers, the study reported. TCRdb reprocessed the 5' RACE reads via MiXCR and lists one record per CDR3 protein. The sample includes 75,000 or so distinct CDR3 sequences, around 11% of them seen just once. There are a few counts of this clonotype.

The gene calls are TRBV7-9 and TRBJ2-3, with D unresolved. This TCR derives from an adult who was a healthcare worker with PCR-confirmed SARS-CoV-2 infection or an uninfected control (not recorded which). The sequencing sample was made of whole blood. CDR3 amino acids: CASSRGSSGDTQYF. Here the CDR3 DNA reads TGTGCCAGCAGCCGTGGATCCTCCGGAGATACGCAGTATTTT.